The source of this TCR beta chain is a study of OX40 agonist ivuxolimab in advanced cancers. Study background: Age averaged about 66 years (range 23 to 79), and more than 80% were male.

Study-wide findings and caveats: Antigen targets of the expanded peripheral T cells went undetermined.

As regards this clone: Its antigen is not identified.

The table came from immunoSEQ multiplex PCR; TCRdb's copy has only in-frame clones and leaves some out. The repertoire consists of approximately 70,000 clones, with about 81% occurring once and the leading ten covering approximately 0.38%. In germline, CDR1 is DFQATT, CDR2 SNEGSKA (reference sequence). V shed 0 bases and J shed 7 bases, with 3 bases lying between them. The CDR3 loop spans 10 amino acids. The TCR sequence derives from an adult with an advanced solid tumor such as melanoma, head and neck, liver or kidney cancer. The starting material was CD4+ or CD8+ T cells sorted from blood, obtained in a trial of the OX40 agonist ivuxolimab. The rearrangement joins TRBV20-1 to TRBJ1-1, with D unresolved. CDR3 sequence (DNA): TGCAGTGCTAGAGATTTTGAAGCTTTCTTT. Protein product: CSARDFEAFF.